The 5 T cell receptor beta chains below all came from one sample that was sequenced in a study of CXCR3-negative and CXCR3-positive naive CD8 T cells. The TRB cDNA libraries were prepared by 5' RACE with UMI labels. No DNA is given; TCRdb re-called the 5' RACE reads and lists each CDR3 protein once. Its table records 70,000 to 100,000 distinct CDR3 sequences. The material sequenced was naive CXCR3- CD8+ T cells from blood. Subset meaning: CD45RO-CCR7+CD27+CD95- naive CD8+ T cells lacking CXCR3 (TNR3-). All receptors come from a human donor in good health. Some clones in this sample may be carry-over from other donors' samples.

The chain uses TRBV30 and TRBJ2-7; TCRdb picks TRBD1, but there is no DNA to check that call. This CDR3 has 15 amino acids. In germline, CDR1 is GTSNPN, CDR2 SVGIG (reference sequence). The CDR3 here is CAWSALRGGPYEQYF.

This chain connects TRBV20-1 to TRBJ2-7; checking the TCRdb D call of TRBD1 is not possible without DNA. Germline CDR1 is DFQATT and CDR2 is SNEGSKA (reference sequence). The CDR3 loop spans 13 amino acids. The chain's CDR3 is CSARGGLSYEQYF.

The chain carries TRBV28 and TRBJ2-7; the D gene TCRdb calls, TRBD1, cannot be checked with no DNA. Germline assignment: CDR1 MDHEN and CDR2 SYDVKM. The CDR3 totals 14 residues. The CDR3 loop reads CAGSFSPGPYEQYF.

The chain recombines TRBV12-3 or TRBV12-4 with TRBJ2-1; the TRBD2 assignment by TCRdb is unverifiable without DNA. The CDR3 has 15 residues. The CDR3 is CASSRTSGEDNEQFF.

The rearrangement links TRBV11-2 to TRBJ2-3. The germline CDR1 and CDR2 sequences are SGHAT and FQNNGV. CDR3 length: 12 amino acids. The CDR3 here is CASSLISDTQYF.